A selection of T cell receptor beta chains follows, all from one sample in a study of CD4 T cell repertoires in COVID-19. This table comes from immunoSEQ multiplex PCR, and its TCRdb copy is limited to in-frame clones, with some not included. Of about 25,000 clones detected, over 90% appear once; the ten largest clones hold 0.66%. The sequences come from circulating follicular helper CD4+ T cells (cTfh) from blood, collected before the COVID-19 pandemic. The receptors come from a human donor who had COVID-19. The CDR3 runs from the conserved cysteine through the conserved F or W. The D gene is left open where the match is weak. Size tells how often a clone was seen (once, few, many) or the class of an expanded clone, and some rows leave it out.

j_call | d_call | v_call | clone_size | cdr3_aa | cdr3_nt
TRBJ1-2 | NA | TRBV4-2 | NA | CASSQDGGVGGYTF | TGTGCCAGCAGCCAAGATGGCGGGGTGGGGGGCTACACCTTC
TRBJ2-1 | TRBD2 | TRBV5-1 | NA | CASSLAVAGYNEQFF | TGCGCCAGCAGCTTGGCAGTAGCGGGCTACAATGAGCAGTTCTTC
TRBJ2-4 | NA | TRBV11-3 | NA | CASSLARSGIQYF | TGTGCCAGCAGCTTAGCACGTAGCGGCATTCAGTACTTC
TRBJ1-1 | NA | TRBV4-2 | NA | CASSQDETEAFF | TGTGCCAGCAGCCAAGATGAGACTGAAGCTTTCTTT
TRBJ2-1 | TRBD2 | TRBV2 | NA | CASRPGLAGGAYNEQFF | TGTGCCAGCAGGCCTGGACTAGCGGGAGGCGCCTACAATGAGCAGTTCTTC
TRBJ1-2 | TRBD1 | TRBV7-2 | NA | CASSIDRGLGYTF | TGTGCCAGCAGCATCGACAGGGGACTGGGCTACACCTTC
TRBJ2-7 | TRBD2 | TRBV30 | NA | CAWSVQPSGGPSYEQYF | TGTGCCTGGAGTGTACAACCAAGCGGGGGACCCTCCTACGAGCAGTACTTC
TRBJ2-1 | NA | TRBV6-1 | once | CASSAEALADNEQFF | TGTGCCAGCAGTGCAGAAGCACTAGCTGACAATGAGCAGTTCTTC
TRBJ2-2 | TRBD2 | TRBV11-2 | NA | CASSLVAGEFVGELFF | TGTGCCAGCAGCTTAGTCGCGGGAGAATTTGTCGGGGAGCTGTTTTTT
TRBJ2-7 | NA | TRBV6-5 | NA | CASSYYNPARSYEQYF | TGTGCCAGCAGTTACTACAACCCCGCCCGATCCTACGAGCAGTACTTC
TRBJ2-4 | TRBD2 | TRBV19 | NA | CASSVRTSLENIQYF | TGTGCCAGTAGTGTAAGGACTAGCCTCGAAAACATTCAGTACTTC
TRBJ1-2 | NA | TRBV7-3 | NA | CASSLDRNNYGYTF | TGTGCCAGCAGCTTAGACAGGAATAACTATGGCTACACCTTC
TRBJ2-2 | NA | TRBV2 | NA | CASSAGAAVTGELFF | TGTGCCAGCAGTGCTGGGGCCGCGGTCACCGGGGAGCTGTTTTTT
TRBJ2-1 | TRBD2 | TRBV27 | NA | CASSPLAGGYNEQFF | TGTGCCAGCAGTCCCCTAGCGGGAGGGTACAATGAGCAGTTCTTC
TRBJ1-4 | NA | TRBV15 | NA | CATSREDSPNEKLFF | TGTGCCACCAGCAGAGAGGACAGCCCTAATGAAAAACTGTTTTTT
TRBJ2-7 | NA | TRBV7-2 | NA | CASSPLGASYEQYF | TGTGCCAGCAGCCCACTAGGTGCCAGCTACGAGCAGTACTTC
TRBJ1-1 | NA | TRBV28 | NA | CASSSQGGSTEAFF | TGTGCCAGCAGTTCTCAGGGCGGGAGCACTGAAGCTTTCTTT
TRBJ2-1 | TRBD2 | TRBV29-1 | NA | CSAGTSGVHNEQFF | TGCAGCGCAGGGACTAGCGGGGTCCACAATGAGCAGTTCTTC
TRBJ2-2 | TRBD2 | TRBV11-3 | NA | CASSIGLAGGLGGELFF | TGTGCCAGCAGCATCGGACTAGCGGGGGGGCTGGGCGGGGAGCTGTTTTTT
TRBJ1-1 | NA | TRBV6-5 | NA | CASSYDRLIGTEAFF | TGTGCCAGCAGTTACGATCGGTTAATTGGCACTGAAGCTTTCTTT
TRBJ1-2 | TRBD1 | TRBV7-8 | NA | CASSSEGQGAHGYTF | TGTGCCAGCAGCTCCGAGGGACAGGGGGCCCATGGCTACACCTTC
TRBJ1-5 | TRBD1 | TRBV28 | NA | CASSSGTGEFRAQHF | TGTGCCAGCAGTTCAGGGACAGGGGAGTTTCGAGCCCAGCATTTT
TRBJ2-1 | NA | TRBV14 | NA | CASSQDFSSLPAYNEQFF | TGTGCCAGCAGCCAAGATTTTAGTAGCCTTCCTGCCTACAATGAGCAGTTCTTC
TRBJ2-7 | NA | TRBV6-5 | once | CASSHYEQYF | TGTGCCAGCAGCCACTACGAGCAGTACTTC
TRBJ1-5 | NA | TRBV6-1 | NA | CASRNTGNSNQPQHF | TGTGCCAGCAGGAATACAGGAAACAGCAATCAGCCCCAGCATTTT
TRBJ2-1 | TRBD2 | TRBV25-1 | once | CASRAPGLADIHNEQFF | TGTGCCAGCAGAGCCCCGGGACTAGCGGACATCCACAATGAGCAGTTCTTC
TRBJ2-5 | TRBD2 | TRBV28 | NA | CASSQTSGRAWETQYF | TGTGCCAGCAGCCAGACTAGCGGGAGGGCCTGGGAGACCCAGTACTTC
TRBJ1-1 | NA | TRBV5-1 | NA | CASSLVGLGTEAFF | TGCGCCAGCAGCTTGGTGGGGCTGGGGACTGAAGCTTTCTTT
TRBJ1-5 | NA | TRBV2 | NA | CASRERESYSNQPQHF | TGTGCCAGTCGAGAACGGGAGAGTTATAGCAATCAGCCCCAGCATTTT
TRBJ2-5 | NA | TRBV10-3 | NA | CAISTGQIQETQYF | TGTGCCATCAGCACAGGACAGATCCAAGAGACCCAGTACTTC
TRBJ1-3 | TRBD1 | TRBV28 | NA | CASSLPGTGTNTIYF | TGTGCCAGCAGTTTACCGGGGACAGGCACGAACACCATATATTTT
TRBJ2-2 | TRBD2 | TRBV18 | NA | CASSPQASGINTGELFF | TGTGCCAGCTCACCACAGGCTAGCGGGATTAACACCGGGGAGCTGTTTTTT
TRBJ2-3 | NA | TRBV5-8 | NA | CASSRQITSTDTQYF | TGTGCCAGCAGCCGACAGATTACTAGCACAGATACGCAGTATTTT
TRBJ1-3 | NA | TRBV11-2 | once | CASSPTTGGVGNTIYF | TGTGCCAGCAGCCCGACCACGGGGGGGGTTGGAAACACCATATATTTT
TRBJ1-2 | NA | TRBV29-1 | once | CSVDKLFLENHNYGYTF | TGCAGCGTTGATAAGTTATTTTTGGAGAACCATAACTATGGCTACACCTTC
TRBJ1-2 | NA | TRBV6-5 | few | CASSFGGLRSSGGYTF | TGTGCCAGCAGTTTTGGGGGACTCCGTTCCTCTGGAGGCTACACCTTC
TRBJ2-7 | TRBD2 | TRBV2 | once | CASIEGSGRASPYEQYF | TGTGCCAGCATAGAGGGTAGCGGGAGGGCCTCCCCCTACGAGCAGTACTTC
TRBJ2-2 | NA | TRBV11-1 | NA | CASSLGSTNTGELFF | TGTGCCAGCAGCCTTGGGAGTACTAACACCGGGGAGCTGTTTTTT
TRBJ2-7 | NA | TRBV6-1 | NA | CASSERRAPYEQYF | TGTGCCAGCAGTGAACGGAGGGCTCCCTACGAGCAGTACTTC
TRBJ2-3 | TRBD2 | TRBV5-1 | NA | CASSLASSGSTDTQYF | TGCGCCAGCAGCTTGGCCTCTAGCGGCAGCACAGATACGCAGTATTTT
TRBJ2-3 | NA | TRBV2 | NA | CASKTGSSTDTQYF | TGTGCCAGCAAGACAGGCTCTAGCACAGATACGCAGTATTTT
TRBJ1-2 | TRBD1 | TRBV9 | NA | CASSEGQGAYGYTF | TGTGCCAGCAGCGAAGGACAGGGGGCGTATGGCTACACCTTC
TRBJ2-3 | NA | TRBV2 | NA | CASSARAASSDTQYF | TGTGCCAGCAGTGCCCGAGCGGCTAGCTCAGATACGCAGTATTTT
TRBJ2-7 | TRBD2 | TRBV7-2 | NA | CASSKGLAGGLYEQYF | TGTGCCAGCAGCAAGGGACTAGCGGGGGGCCTTTACGAGCAGTACTTC
TRBJ2-3 | TRBD2 | TRBV6-6 | NA | CASSYPGGGMDTQYF | TGTGCCAGCAGTTACCCTGGCGGGGGGATGGATACGCAGTATTTT
TRBJ2-6 | NA | TRBV11-2 | once | CASSPQYGANVLTF | TGTGCCAGCAGCCCTCAGTACGGGGCCAACGTCCTGACTTTC
TRBJ1-1 | TRBD1 | TRBV19 | NA | CASSTEDRGRGTEAFF | TGTGCCAGTAGTACCGAGGACAGGGGGCGAGGGACTGAAGCTTTCTTT
TRBJ2-2 | TRBD1 | TRBV10-3 | NA | CAISAGGAGTGELFF | TGTGCCATCAGTGCAGGGGGCGCAGGGACCGGGGAGCTGTTTTTT